One and the same sample provided the 3 T cell receptor beta chains below, sequenced in a study of beta chain features in type 1 diabetes. Findings and caveats of the study: TCRB CDR3s were moderately but significantly shorter in Type 1 diabetes patients in all four CD4+ subsets.

Their cognate antigens are unknown. TCRB transcripts that were expressed got sequenced, as all of the isolated RNA had been reverse transcribed. The table came from immunoSEQ multiplex PCR; TCRdb's copy has only in-frame clones and leaves some out. The sample contains around 250,000 clones, roughly 22% of which appear only once. The sequenced sample was naive CD4+ T cells from blood. Receptor source: a woman aged 35 to 49 with type 1 diabetes.

This clone was detected a few times. This chain uses TRBV2 with TRBJ2-7, with D perhaps matching TRBD1 (6 bases). CDR1 is SNHLY, CDR2 FYNNEI, per germline. This CDR3 has 12 residues. V was shortened by 7 bases and J by 4 bases, with 11 bases between the two germline ends. The CDR3 loop is CASTQGPYEQYF. CDR3 bases: TGTGCCAGCACTCAGGGGCCATACGAGCAGTACTTC.

This clone came up a few times. J is TRBJ2-1 and V is TRBV5-4, with 13 positions matching TRBD2. From germline, CDR1 is SGHNT and CDR2 YYREEE (reference sequence). CDR3 size: 14 residues. Trimming cost V 10 bases and J 8 bases; bases outside gene matches: 9. The CDR3 is CASRPTSGRDEQFF. In nucleotides, the CDR3 is TGTGCCTCCCGTCCCACTAGCGGGAGGGATGAGCAGTTCTTC.

The chain recombines TRBV5-1 with TRBJ2-5, with 7 bases identical to TRBD2. Germline V gene data show CDR1 as SGHRS and CDR2 as YFSETQ. CDR3 length: 16 residues. V lost 3 bases and J lost 4; bases outside the gene matches: 12. CDR3 amino acids: CASSSTPRRESETQYF. The DNA for the CDR3 is TGCGCCAGCAGCTCCACCCCCCGGCGGGAGTCAGAGACCCAGTACTTC. The entire variable domain, with the rest obtained from reference TRBV5-1 and TRBJ2-5, is as follows: KAGVTQTPRYLIKTRGQQVTLSCSPISGHRSVSWYQQTPGQGLQFLFEYFSETQRNKGNFPGRFSGRQFSNSRSEMNVSTLELGDSALYLCASSSTPRRESETQYFGPGTRLLVL.